The clone carrying this T cell receptor beta chain was detected only a few times. Antigen unknown. This specimen comes from a study of CD8 T cells in ankylosing spondylitis. Study findings and constraints: Apparently characteristic of ankylosing spondylitis blood was a TCR beta motif (about 8 highly homologous variants).

The CDR3 is made up of 13 amino acids. V dropped 5 bases and J dropped 10 bases, with 16 bases sitting between them. CDR1 and CDR2 (germline): MGHRA, YSYEKL. Quantitative 5'-RACE with molecular barcodes generated TCR beta libraries. TCRdb reprocessed the 5' RACE reads via MiXCR and lists one record per CDR3 protein. The sample has 100,000 or so distinct CDR3 sequences; roughly 9% are singletons. The sequence was collected from a male donor with ankylosing spondylitis. The sequenced sample was blood, either unsorted or a sorted T cell fraction (not recorded which). The gene calls are TRBV4-1 and TRBJ2-3; weak D call: TRBD2 (6 bases). The CDR3: CASSLGGPRAQYF. Written as DNA, the CDR3 is TGCGCCAGCAGCTTGGGGGGTCCACGAGCGCAGTATTTT.